This TCR beta chain was profiled in a study of shared clonotypes between healthy human individuals. Study details: Three CD4 naive, three CD4 memory, two CD8 naive and one CD8 memory plate were used per donor. General study results and limits: The sharing of 4% to 5.5% of naive CD4 clonotypes was seen across a few donors.

In regard to this clone: Its target is unknown.

The naive CD8 population came from CD45RO-negative cells selected for CCR7, without terminally differentiated effector memory CD45RA+ cells. Produced via immunoSEQ multiplex PCR; TCRdb's table is partial and in-frame only. Found here are some 2,100,000 clones, about 92% of them singletons; the top ten hold roughly 1.8%. The clonotype was recovered from a man aged 18 to 30 in good health. Some clones in this sample may be carry-over from other donors' samples. Material: naive CD8+ T cells from PBMCs.

The CDR3 sequence: CASSPGRNEQFF. The CDR3 region has the DNA TGTGCCAGCAGCCCCGGGAGGAATGAGCAGTTCTTC. The rearrangement joins TRBV11-2 to TRBJ2-1; TRBD2 aligns across 7 bases. The germline CDR1 and CDR2 sequences are SGHAT and FQNNGV. The CDR3 spans 12 residues. J lost 7 bases, V lost 5 bases, and 2 bases had no gene match.